The T cell receptor beta chain under discussion was sequenced for a study of cytomegalovirus exposure and HLA in healthy donors. Study overall: The 100 to 150 validation repertoires and the approximately 640 first-cohort repertoires shared a platform, a later analysis reported.

General study points: In vitro confirmation showed a few CMV-associated chains to be CMV antigen specific. The authors enumerated over 150 TCR beta chains as linked to cytomegalovirus. Most TCR sequences showed up rarely, but some public TCRs showed up in many donors.

Details on this clone: What it recognizes is unknown.

Data came from immunoSEQ multiplex PCR; TCRdb stores just in-frame clones and leaves some out. The profile shows more than 45,000 clones, 80% to 90% of them singletons. The receptor's source is a woman aged 18-29 years in good health and CMV-seronegative. What was sequenced was PBMCs.

CDR3 nucleotides: TGCGCCAGCAGCTTGGCCCCCCAGAGGGATACGCAGTATTTT. Translation gives CASSLAPQRDTQYF. The J gene is TRBJ2-3, the V gene TRBV5-1; D is ambiguous. Deletions cut 0 bases from V and 6 bases from J, with 11 bases between. This CDR3 comprises 14 residues. Germline V lookup: CDR1 SGHRS, CDR2 YFSETQ.